This is a list of T cell receptor beta chains from one sample in a study of cytomegalovirus exposure and HLA in healthy donors. TCRdb's table, derived via immunoSEQ multiplex PCR, lists solely in-frame clones and lacks some. The top ten hold roughly 2.5% of the sample, which has approximately 100,000 clones, around 67% seen once. The sequencing sample was made of PBMCs. Every receptor here comes from a man in his forties or fifties in good health and CMV-seronegative. The CDR3 runs from the conserved cysteine through the conserved F or W. Each record gives: CDR3 protein, V gene, J gene, clone size. The size entry is marked missing in some rows and otherwise reads once, few, many or a size class.

CASSRGQGQETQYF	TRBV5-4	TRBJ2-5	-
CASSLVGTYNEQFF	TRBV11-3	TRBJ2-1	-
CASSFSGVNNEKLFF	TRBV5-1	TRBJ1-4	-
CASSQLGKGAVRIEQYF	TRBV4-1	TRBJ2-7	-
CASSLKTGPYEKLFF	TRBV27	TRBJ1-4	once
CASSPGTGTNYGYTF	TRBV7-6	TRBJ1-2	-
CAISWDTGGRTEAFF	TRBV10-3	TRBJ1-1	-
CAISVQGEETQYF	TRBV10-3	TRBJ2-5	-
CATRNLFSMQSDEQFF	TRBV15	TRBJ2-1	few
CAISDPRDSPYEQYF	TRBV10-3	TRBJ2-7	-
CSAEGVDTQYF	TRBV20-1	TRBJ2-3	once
CASSLNRPGGYTF	TRBV5-1	TRBJ1-2	few
CASSPIAGGPPTDTQYF	TRBV18	TRBJ2-3	-
CASSLALAGISPYNEQFF	TRBV5-1	TRBJ2-1	once
CASSLSSIPREQYF	TRBV27	TRBJ2-7	-
CASKSETGWSEQYF	TRBV27	TRBJ2-7	-
CASSTRTGGIYEQYF	TRBV6-5	TRBJ2-7	few